The source of this T cell receptor (beta chain) is a study of T cells in localized non-small cell lung cancer. This clone is medium-sized (0.01 to 0.1%) in the sample. Its antigen remains unidentified. Findings and limits, study-wide: Longer overall survival was associated with a higher density of T cells in the blood.

In germline, CDR1 is MGHRA, CDR2 YSYEKL. With 0 bases removed from V and 0 bases from J, the gap between germline ends came to 14 bases. CDR3 length: 17 amino acids. Measured with immunoSEQ multiplex PCR; TCRdb has only the in-frame clones, and not every one. This sample has about 5,100 clones, with more than 35% found just once. The material was lung tumor tissue, obtained before any cancer treatment. The sequence was collected from a man between 40 and 75 years old with stage I lung adenocarcinoma. The chain combines TRBV4-1 with TRBJ2-5, with D uncertain. The CDR3 nucleotides read TGCGCCAGCAGCCAAGAGGGTCTGATTTCATACCAAGAGACCCAGTACTTC. As protein: CASSQEGLISYQETQYF.